The 2 T cell receptor beta chains presented below share a single source sample, sequenced in a study of shared clonotypes between healthy human individuals. This table comes from immunoSEQ multiplex PCR, and its TCRdb copy is limited to in-frame clones, with some not included. The sample holds 500,000 to 550,000 clones, around 95% seen once. The specimen was naive CD4+ T cells sorted from blood. As for subset: CD45RA+ positively selected. These receptor sequences come from a young woman in good health.

V and J are TRBV29-1 and TRBJ2-3; maybe TRBD2 (6 bases). CDR3 length: 15 amino acids. In germline, CDR1 is SQVTM, CDR2 ANQGSEA. Deletions cut 2 bases from V and 1 base from J, with 13 bases between. The CDR3 loop reads CSVEFSGRRTDTQYF. The CDR3, as DNA: TGCAGCGTTGAATTTAGCGGAAGACGCACAGATACGCAGTATTTT.

The chain recombines TRBV6-1 with TRBJ1-1, with TRBD1 as a possible D gene (5 bases). The ends were cut back, 0 bases at V and 4 bases at J, with 9 bases in the middle. Germline values: CDR1 MNHNS, CDR2 SASEGT. CDR3 size: 14 residues. CDR3 in amino acids: CASSEAPGGTEAFF. The CDR3 DNA sequence: TGTGCCAGCAGTGAAGCGCCGGGGGGCACTGAAGCTTTCTTT.